Reported below is one T cell receptor beta chain. This sample stems from a study of T cell changes during pregnancy in multiple sclerosis. In germline, CDR1 is SGDLS, CDR2 YYNGEE. V lost 0 bases to trimming and J lost 4 bases, with 7 bases between them. The CDR3 totals 14 residues. Sequencing was performed with immunoSEQ multiplex PCR; in TCRdb, only in-frame clones are kept and a portion is missing. The repertoire holds approximately 99,000 clones, with about 93% as singletons. The sample was peripheral blood, taken after pregnancy. This TCR derives from a female donor with multiple sclerosis, enrolled in a pregnancy study. The chain has TRBV9 and TRBJ2-2; no definite D call. CDR3 nucleotide sequence: TGTGCCAGCAGCGTAGAACAGAGCACCGGGGAGCTGTTTTTT. Protein product: CASSVEQSTGELFF.